This T cell receptor (beta chain) was sequenced during a study of cytomegalovirus exposure and HLA in healthy donors. Broader study findings: Some 150 TCR beta chains were listed as cytomegalovirus-associated.

CDR1 is SGHRS and CDR2 is YFSETQ in the germline V gene. CDR3 length: 14 residues. The V end lost 0 bases, the J end lost 4 bases, and 9 bases lay between the germline ends. Only in-frame clones appear in the TCRdb table, and some are missing; sequencing was by immunoSEQ multiplex PCR. The table records approximately 160,000 clones, 89% of them present only once. In the case of this clone: Its cognate antigen is unknown.

The J gene is TRBJ2-3, the V gene TRBV5-1; D ambiguous. The sample was PBMCs. The sequence derives from a man in his late teens or twenties in good health and CMV-seropositive. The CDR3 spells CASSLGQVPDTQYF. CDR3 sequence (DNA): TGCGCCAGCAGCTTGGGGCAGGTTCCAGATACGCAGTATTTT.